Below, one T cell receptor (beta chain) is given with its context. The sample is drawn from a study of blood T cell repertoires in COVID-19. Losses at the gene ends were 3 bases for V and 5 bases for J; bases not matched to a gene: 9. CDR1 is MNHEY and CDR2 is SMNVEV in the germline V gene (reference sequence). This CDR3 contains 15 residues. In the original processing: For nucleated cells, counts were estimated from reference gene primer amplification. TCRdb's table, derived via immunoSEQ multiplex PCR, lists solely in-frame clones and lacks some. V, J and clone size are those of that table, while D and trimming were read from the DNA. The sample consists of over 130,000 clones, 75% to 85% of them appearing once.

The sequence was collected from a woman of 80 years or more with active or convalescent COVID-19. Sample: peripheral blood. The chain links TRBV27 to TRBJ1-1; 7 bases map to TRBD1. In DNA, the CDR3 is TGTGCCAGCAGTTTGGAGGGGGCGCTTGGAACTGAAGCTTTCTTT. Protein product: CASSLEGALGTEAFF.